One sample yielded the 11 T cell receptor beta chains listed below, sequenced in a study of OX40 agonist ivuxolimab in advanced cancers. The table came from immunoSEQ multiplex PCR; TCRdb's copy has only in-frame clones and leaves some out. The sample contains roughly 92,000 clones, about 89% of which appear only once. The source was CD4+ or CD8+ T cells sorted from blood, collected in a trial of the OX40 agonist ivuxolimab. All receptors come from an adult with an advanced solid tumor such as melanoma, head and neck, liver or kidney cancer.

This chain connects TRBV29-1 to TRBJ2-2; tentatively, D is TRBD2 (5 bases). V lost 7 bases and J 2 bases, leaving 11 bases between the germline ends. Per germline, CDR1 SQVTM and CDR2 ANQGSEA. This CDR3 is built from 13 residues. In DNA, the CDR3 is TGCAGCGCGGCCGGGAAAAACACCGGGGAGCTGTTTTTT. Translation: CSAAGKNTGELFF.

The chain has TRBV4-1 and TRBJ2-7; D is unclear. The ends were cut back, 1 base at V and 3 bases at J, with 16 bases in the middle. Germline V gene sequence: CDR1 MGHRA, CDR2 YSYEKL. The CDR3 length is 16 residues. CDR3 sequence reads: CASSQGVGRSNYEQYF. As DNA, the CDR3 is TGCGCCAGCAGCCAAGGGGTGGGCCGATCTAACTACGAGCAGTACTTC.

The genes are TRBV5-1 and TRBJ2-1; D is possibly TRBD2 (5 bases). CDR3 size: 14 residues. Looked up from germline, CDR1 is SGHRS and CDR2 is YFSETQ. Trimming left V 2 bases short and J 7 bases short, with 13 bases between. CDR3 coding DNA: TGCGCCAGCAGCTTAGAGGGTCTGAGGAATGAGCAGTTCTTC. It encodes CASSLEGLRNEQFF.

The chain uses TRBV7-9 and TRBJ1-3; D is unresolved. The CDR3 contains 13 residues. Trimming took 4 bases from V and 0 from J, leaving 4 bases between them. From germline, CDR1 is SEHNR and CDR2 FQNEAQ (reference sequence). The CDR3 DNA sequence: TGTGCCAGCAGCTGGGGCTCTGGAAACACCATATATTTT. It yields the protein CASSWGSGNTIYF.

The rearrangement links TRBV23-1 to TRBJ1-1; D is possibly TRBD1 (5 bases). TRBV23-1 is an open reading frame, and its role is uncertain. V lost 3 bases to trimming and J lost 0 bases, with 14 bases between them. This CDR3 is 16 amino acids long. As DNA, the CDR3 is TGCGCCAGCAGTCATACCTTTGAGGGGATGAACACTGAAGCTTTCTTT. It codes for CASSHTFEGMNTEAFF.

The chain combines TRBV14 with TRBJ1-1, with D possibly matching TRBD1 (5 bases). CDR3 length equals 13 residues. Trimming left V 3 bases short and J 8 bases short, with 13 bases between. The germline CDR1 and CDR2 sequences are SGHDN and FVKESK. The CDR3 coding sequence is TGTGCCAGCAGCCAGGTCTCAGGGATAGAAGCTTTCTTT. This encodes CASSQVSGIEAFF.

The chain joins TRBV10-2 to TRBJ1-1, with D possibly being TRBD1 (6 bases). The length of the CDR3 is 14 residues. Germline CDR1 and CDR2: WSHSY and SAAADI. Trimming took off 8 bases at V and 2 bases at J, with 15 bases between the two ends. CDR3 protein: CASSLWGANTEAFF. The CDR3 nucleotides read TGCGCCAGCTCCCTCTGGGGGGCCAACACTGAAGCTTTCTTT.

The chain combines TRBV4-2 with TRBJ1-2, with D uncertain. The germline V and J ends were trimmed by 5 bases and 0 bases, with 13 bases remaining between them. CDR3 length equals 15 residues. Per the germline V gene, CDR1 is LGHNA and CDR2 is YNFKEQ. CDR3 nucleotide sequence: TGTGCCAGCAGCTTGAATCGGGGAGCTAACTATGGCTACACCTTC. Translating gives CASSLNRGANYGYTF.

This chain joins TRBV19 and TRBJ2-5, with no clear D. The germline V and J ends were trimmed by 3 bases and 2 bases, with 4 bases remaining between them. Germline V gene data show CDR1 as LNHDA and CDR2 as SQIVND (reference sequence). The CDR3 runs 12 residues. The CDR3 DNA reads TGTGCCAGTAGTATCGATCAAGAGACCCAGTACTTC. Encoded protein: CASSIDQETQYF. The whole variable domain, remainder taken from reference TRBV19 and TRBJ2-5, is DGGITQSPKYLFRKEGQNVTLSCEQNLNHDAMYWYRQDPGQGLRLIYYSQIVNDFQKGDIAEGYSVSREKKESFPLTVTSAQKNPTAFYLCASSIDQETQYFGPGTRLLVL.

The V gene is TRBV2, the J gene TRBJ1-4; D gene uncertain. CDR3 length: 13 amino acids. Trimming pared 7 bases from V and 6 bases from J, leaving 12 bases between. Germline V gives CDR1 SNHLY, CDR2 FYNNEI. The CDR3 coding sequence is TGTGCCAGCATAAGGGCAGCAGATGAAAAACTGTTTTTT. Its translation is CASIRAADEKLFF. The full variable domain, rest sourced from reference TRBV2 and TRBJ1-4, is EPEVTQTPSHQVTQMGQEVILRCVPISNHLYFYWYRQILGQKVEFLVSFYNNEISEKSEIFDDQFSVERPDGSNFTLKIRSTKLEDSAMYFCASIRAADEKLFFGSGTQLSVL.

The rearrangement links TRBV27 to TRBJ1-2; the D is unclear. The CDR3 consists of 13 residues. The germline V gene has CDR1 MNHEY and CDR2 SMNVEV (reference sequence). V lost 0 bases and J lost 4, with 6 bases in between. The CDR3 DNA reads as TGTGCCAGCAGTTTATCAGGAATCTATGGCTACACCTTC. The encoded protein is CASSLSGIYGYTF.